One and the same sample provided the 20 T cell receptor beta chains below, sequenced in a study of control samples from healthy donors and cancer patients. TCRdb's copy holds only in-frame clones and misses some; the assay was immunoSEQ multiplex PCR. This table has some 120,000 clones, around 91% appearing once. The sample taken for sequencing was PBMCs. The receptors shown here come from a woman aged 45-65 years with colorectal cancer.

This clone has more than one count but fewer than ten. The V and J genes are TRBV12-3 or TRBV12-4 and TRBJ1-2; no firm D call. CDR3 length: 11 amino acids. The V and J ends lost 5 bases and 13 bases respectively, with 14 bases between them. CDR3 nucleotides: TGTGCCAGCAGTAAAGACAAGGGATCCACCTTC. Translating gives CASSKDKGSTF.

The chain carries TRBV7-2 and TRBJ2-3; unclear D gene. This CDR3 spans 19 amino acids. Deletions cut 1 base from V and 2 bases from J, with 22 bases between. The germline gives CDR1 SGHTA, CDR2 FQGNSA. CDR3 in amino acids: CASSLEPSQDFTDTDTQYF. The DNA of the CDR3 is TGTGCCAGCAGCTTAGAACCCTCTCAGGATTTTACGGACACAGATACGCAGTATTTT.

This clone was recorded a few times. The V call is TRBV7-9, the J call TRBJ2-3, with 8 positions matching TRBD1. Per the germline V gene, CDR1 is SEHNR and CDR2 is FQNEAQ (reference sequence). The V and J ends lost 2 bases and 0 bases, in that order; junction bases with no gene match: 10. This CDR3 has 18 amino acids. DNA for the CDR3: TGTGCCAGCAGCTTAAACAGGGGGATCACTTACAGCACAGATACGCAGTATTTT. Translating it yields CASSLNRGITYSTDTQYF.

The CDR3, as DNA: TGCGCCAGCAGCCCCCTGGGTGAGGTGGGAGAAGAGACCCAGTACTTC. Residues: CASSPLGEVGEETQYF. The chain uses TRBV5-1 and TRBJ2-5; maybe TRBD2 (5 bases). V lost 4 bases and J 3 bases, leaving 19 bases between the germline ends. The CDR3 has 16 amino acids. CDR1 is SGHRS, CDR2 YFSETQ, per germline.

The chain carries TRBV3-1 (or the pseudogene TRBV3-2) and TRBJ2-7; the D is unclear. The germline V and J ends were trimmed by 0 bases and 1 base, with 7 bases remaining between them. Germline V gene data show CDR1 as LGHDT and CDR2 as YNNKEL (reference sequence). The CDR3 totals 14 residues. The CDR3 DNA is TGTGCCAGCAGCCAAGATTACTCGTCCTACGAGCAGTACTTC. Translated: CASSQDYSSYEQYF.

Only a few counts were recorded for this clone. The rearrangement uses TRBV28 and TRBJ1-1, with TRBD1 matching 9 bases. This CDR3 has 15 residues. Germline CDR1 and CDR2: MDHEN and SYDVKM. V gave up 11 bases and J gave up 1 base; unmatched junction bases: 11. CDR3 residues: CASSRTGVKNTEAFF. As DNA, the CDR3 is TGTGCCTCCTCAAGGACAGGGGTCAAGAACACTGAAGCTTTCTTT.

The rearrangement uses TRBV19 and TRBJ1-5, with D unclear. Germline lookup yields CDR1 LNHDA and CDR2 SQIVND (reference sequence). V was trimmed by 8 bases and J by 1 base, leaving 12 bases between them. The CDR3 runs 14 residues. CDR3 nucleotide sequence: TGTGCCAGTGTAGGCCTAGGGAGCAATCAGCCCCAGCATTTT. Translated: CASVGLGSNQPQHF.

V usage is TRBV7-2 and J usage is TRBJ2-6, with D hard to call. The CDR3 totals 11 residues. V dropped 6 bases and J dropped 7 bases, with 4 bases sitting between them. Germline V gene lookup returns CDR1 SGHTA and CDR2 FQGNSA. CDR3 sequence: CASRLANVLTF. Written as DNA, the CDR3 is TGTGCCAGCAGACTAGCCAACGTCCTGACTTTC.

The V call is TRBV30, the J call TRBJ1-6; 7 positions agree with TRBD1. The ends lost 3 bases at V and 9 bases at J; junction bases unmatched: 5. The germline V gene has CDR1 GTSNPN and CDR2 SVGIG (reference sequence). This CDR3 spans 13 amino acids. CDR3 nucleotide sequence: TGTGCCTGGAGGGTAACAGGGGTTTCACCCCTCCACTTT. This translates into CAWRVTGVSPLHF.

V gene TRBV7-2 combines with J gene TRBJ2-3; no clear D. The CDR3 length is 13 residues. Trimming took 0 bases from V and 6 from J, leaving 7 bases between them. Germline lookup yields CDR1 SGHTA and CDR2 FQGNSA. As DNA, the CDR3 is TGTGCCAGCAGCTTAGCGGCCTCGGATACGCAGTATTTT. Its protein product is CASSLAASDTQYF.

The rearrangement links TRBV5-4 to TRBJ2-6, with D hard to call. The CDR3 length is 16 residues. V dropped 3 bases and J dropped 4 bases, with 14 bases sitting between them. The germline V gene encodes CDR1 SGHNT and CDR2 YYREEE (reference sequence). The CDR3 sequence: CASSSHAFTGANVLTF. The DNA for the CDR3 is TGTGCCAGCAGCTCCCATGCCTTCACGGGGGCCAACGTCCTGACTTTC.

The chain carries TRBV5-1 and TRBJ2-1; 7 bases line up with TRBD1. Losses at the gene ends were 3 bases for V and 0 bases for J; bases not matched to a gene: 9. The germline gives CDR1 SGHRS, CDR2 YFSETQ. CDR3 length equals 17 residues. The CDR3 spells CASSSYVGQSSYNEQFF. CDR3 DNA: TGCGCCAGCAGCTCTTATGTGGGACAGAGCTCCTACAATGAGCAGTTCTTC.

The chain employs TRBV11-1 and TRBJ1-2, with a weak D call TRBD1 (5 bases). Germline V gene lookup returns CDR1 SGHAT and CDR2 FQDESV (reference sequence). Deletions cut 4 bases from V and 2 bases from J, with 11 bases between. The CDR3 spans 14 residues. The CDR3 DNA reads as TGTGCCAGCAGCTCTCGGGACGGGAACTATGGCTACACCTTC. Translation: CASSSRDGNYGYTF.

The rearrangement joins TRBV20-1 to TRBJ2-1; D remains ambiguous. The V gene's germline CDR1 is DFQATT and CDR2 SNEGSKA (reference sequence). The CDR3 runs 11 residues. Trimming removed 0 bases at V and 12 bases at J, with 9 bases between. CDR3 sequence (DNA): TGCAGTGCTAGAGAAGCGCACGGGCAGTTCTTC. Translating gives CSAREAHGQFF.

In its sample, this clone was seen a few times. The chain couples TRBV30 to TRBJ2-1; 8 nucleotides align to TRBD2. CDR1 and CDR2 from the germline V gene are GTSNPN and SVGIG (reference sequence). Unmatched junction bases numbered 18, after V lost 3 bases and J lost 8 bases. The CDR3 is 17 residues long. The CDR3 DNA reads TGTGCCTGGAGCCCCCTTCCGAGCGGGGGCCTTCTGGATGAGCAGTTCTTC. It yields the protein CAWSPLPSGGLLDEQFF.

This chain connects TRBV29-1 to TRBJ2-7, with TRBD1 identical over 12 bases. The CDR3 runs 13 residues. Germline V gives CDR1 SQVTM, CDR2 ANQGSEA. With V trimmed by 4 bases and J by 6 bases, 4 bases remained unmatched. The CDR3 reads CSVAGTGGLEQYF. DNA for the CDR3: TGCAGCGTTGCCGGGACAGGGGGCCTCGAGCAGTACTTC.

The gene calls are TRBV10-1 and TRBJ1-5; 9 positions match TRBD1. Looked up from germline, CDR1 is WNHNN and CDR2 is SYGVQD (reference sequence). V gave up 4 bases and J gave up 4 bases; unmatched junction bases: 8. The CDR3 is 16 amino acids. This CDR3 is CASSAHTGQGNQPQHF. The CDR3, as DNA: TGCGCCAGCAGTGCTCATACGGGACAGGGAAATCAGCCCCAGCATTTT.

This rearrangement joins TRBV3-1 (or the pseudogene TRBV3-2) to TRBJ2-7; 7 bases line up with TRBD2. The CDR3 runs to 14 residues. Unmatched junction bases numbered 6, after V lost 3 bases and J lost 4 bases. Germline lookup yields CDR1 LGHDT and CDR2 YNNKEL (reference sequence). CDR3 nucleotide sequence: TGTGCCAGCAGCCACCTAGCGGCAAAGTACGAGCAGTACTTC. It codes for CASSHLAAKYEQYF.

The CDR3 loop reads CASSYSGGVTGELFF. The CDR3 DNA reads TGTGCCAGCAGTTATAGCGGGGGGGTTACCGGGGAGCTGTTTTTT. The chain couples TRBV6-6 to TRBJ2-2; 11 bases match TRBD2. The CDR3 has 15 amino acids. Germline CDR1 MNHNY, CDR2 SVGAGI (reference sequence). V shed 3 bases, J shed 5 bases, and the junction held 2 bases outside the gene matches.

The gene calls are TRBV6-5 and TRBJ2-7; 7 bases line up with TRBD2. The CDR3 is made up of 11 amino acids. Germline V gene data show CDR1 as MNHEY and CDR2 as SVGAGI. V lost 4 bases to trimming and J lost 6 bases; unmatched junction nucleotides: 0. CDR3 DNA: TGTGCCAGCAGTTCGGGGGGCGAGCAGTACTTC. Encoded protein: CASSSGGEQYF.